This T cell receptor beta chain was profiled in a study of OX40 agonist ivuxolimab in advanced cancers. Study results and limitations: There was clonal expansion of CD4+ and CD8+ blood T cells by week 6 at 0.1 to 3.0 mg/kg.

CDR3 size: 17 residues. CDR1 SGHVS and CDR2 FQNEAQ come from the germline V gene. Trimming removed 0 bases from V and 6 bases from J; junction bases left unmatched: 8. Of note for this clone: Its cognate antigen is unknown.

The assay was immunoSEQ multiplex PCR, and TCRdb's table has in-frame clones only and misses some. The sample lists around 100,000 clones, almost 90% occurring once. Sequences were derived from CD4+ or CD8+ T cells sorted from blood, sampled in a trial of the OX40 agonist ivuxolimab. The chain recombines TRBV7-8 with TRBJ2-2; 9 bases fit TRBD2. The receptor's source is an adult with an advanced solid tumor such as melanoma, head and neck, liver or kidney cancer. Here the CDR3 reads CASSLAPTRLAAGELFF. The CDR3 nucleotides are TGTGCCAGCAGCTTAGCTCCGACCCGACTAGCGGCCGGGGAGCTGTTTTTT.